The next 11 T cell receptor beta chains were all read from a single sample in a study of regulatory T cells in long-lasting Graves disease. Described time point: newly diagnosed GD, antithyroid drugs for less than 3 months. Following extraction of RNA from PBMCs, that RNA was used to make the TCR library. Arm-PCR of CDR3 regions and iRepertoire HTBI primers were the basis on which TCR beta libraries were built. TCRdb re-analysed the multiplex PCR reads in MiXCR, keeping a single row per CDR3 protein. Of 440,000 or so distinct CDR3 sequences listed, 15% were seen once; the top ten hold 16%. This sample also belongs to another study, concerning T cells in Graves' hyperthyroidism and ophthalmopathy.

Specimen: peripheral blood mononuclear cells (PBMCs), collected at new diagnosis, from a patient treated with antithyroid drugs. Every receptor here comes from a woman under 40 with Graves disease.

This clonotype was seen many times. The chain carries TRBV27 and TRBJ2-7; D is ambiguous. The CDR3 is 14 amino acids. The V gene's germline CDR1 is MNHEY and CDR2 SMNVEV (reference sequence). V was pared by 6 bases and J by 2 bases, with 14 bases between. For the CDR3, the DNA is TGTGCCAGCAGGCAAGCGTCGGCCGCCTACGAGCAGTACTTC. Protein product: CASRQASAAYEQYF.

Ten or more counts support this clonotype. The chain joins TRBV27 to TRBJ2-7, with 7 bases lining up with TRBD1. Germline V gene sequence: CDR1 MNHEY, CDR2 SMNVEV (reference sequence). This CDR3 is 15 amino acids long. V trimming: 6 bases; J trimming: 2 bases; junction bases outside the gene matches: 10. The CDR3 reads CASSGRRDRAYEQYF. CDR3 bases: TGTGCCAGCAGCGGGCGCCGGGACAGAGCCTACGAGCAGTACTTC.

This clonotype was counted at least ten times. The chain employs TRBV11-3 and TRBJ1-5; D uncertain. V was pared by 4 bases and J by 10 bases, with 26 bases between. From germline, CDR1 is SGHNT and CDR2 YENEEA. CDR3 size: 17 residues. The CDR3 nucleotides read TGTGCCAGCAGCTCCAAATCGGTACAGCCAAACAAGCGTCCCCAGCATTTT. This codes for CASSSKSVQPNKRPQHF.

This clonotype was seen at least ten times. V and J are TRBV6-5 and TRBJ2-7; the D is unclear. This CDR3 has 17 amino acids. Trimming stripped 0 bases from V and 5 bases from J, with 20 bases between. Germline CDR1 MNHEY, CDR2 SVGAGI. CDR3 residues: CASSYSRSDALSNEQYF. The CDR3 region has the DNA TGTGCCAGCAGTTACTCCCGATCGGACGCCCTCTCTAACGAGCAGTACTTC.

This chain joins TRBV10-2 and TRBJ2-7, with a possible D match to TRBD2 (6 bases). This CDR3 is built from 14 residues. Trimming shortened V by 3 bases and J by 2 bases, and 11 bases separated the two germline ends. CDR1 and CDR2 (germline): WSHSY, SAAADI. This CDR3 is CASSETGGTYEQYF. CDR3 sequence (DNA): TGCGCCAGCAGTGAAACCGGGGGAACCTACGAGCAGTACTTC.

Only a few counts were recorded for this clonotype. The chain joins TRBV4-1 to TRBJ2-2, with D possibly matching TRBD2 (5 bases). Germline values: CDR1 MGHRA, CDR2 YSYEKL. The V and J ends lost 4 bases and 0 bases respectively, with 9 bases between them. CDR3 length: 15 residues. The chain's CDR3 is CASSPRGTNTGELFF. The CDR3 DNA sequence: TGCGCCAGCAGCCCCCGGGGAACGAACACCGGGGAGCTGTTTTTT.

There are many counts of this clonotype. This chain links TRBV11-2 with TRBJ2-5; 7 nucleotides match TRBD2. V shed 6 bases and J 1 base; nucleotides not matched to a gene: 11. The CDR3 spans 16 residues. From germline, CDR1 is SGHAT and CDR2 FQNNGV. CDR3 sequence: CASSQRGLAVQETQYF. The CDR3 DNA reads as TGTGCCAGCAGTCAAAGGGGCCTAGCGGTCCAAGAGACCCAGTACTTC.

The genes are TRBV30 and TRBJ1-1, with D uncertain. The CDR3 is 15 amino acids. Germline V CDR1 and CDR2: GTSNPN, SVGIG (reference sequence). Deletions cut 0 bases from V and 0 bases from J, with 11 bases between. The CDR3 loop reads CAWSVGWDLNTEAFF. For the CDR3, the DNA is TGTGCCTGGAGTGTAGGGTGGGATTTGAACACTGAAGCTTTCTTT.

This clonotype was observed a handful of times. J is TRBJ1-4 and V is TRBV5-1; no definite D call. Trimming removed 0 bases at V and 5 bases at J, with 8 bases between. This CDR3 comprises 14 residues. Per the germline V gene, CDR1 is SGHRS and CDR2 is YFSETQ. CDR3 sequence reads: CASSLAQDNEKLFF. CDR3 nucleotides: TGCGCCAGCAGCTTGGCGCAGGACAATGAAAAACTGTTTTTT.

This clonotype appeared many times. The genes are TRBV2 and TRBJ1-1, with 10 bases identical to TRBD1. This CDR3 comprises 12 residues. Losses at the gene ends were 7 bases for V and 6 bases for J; bases not matched to a gene: 2. CDR1 and CDR2 from the germline V gene are SNHLY and FYNNEI. CDR3: CASTGTGAEAFF. The CDR3 coding sequence is TGTGCCAGCACCGGGACAGGGGCTGAAGCTTTCTTT. The whole variable domain, remainder taken from reference TRBV2 and TRBJ1-1, is EPEVTQTPSHQVTQMGQEVILRCVPISNHLYFYWYRQILGQKVEFLVSFYNNEISEKSEIFDDQFSVERPDGSNFTLKIRSTKLEDSAMYFCASTGTGAEAFFGQGTRLTVV.

In regard to this clonotype: This may stem from a read error, because a much larger clone lies one nucleotide away. The CDR3 region has the DNA TGTGCCAGCAGCTCGGGACTAGGGTTCTACGAGCAGTACTTC. It specifies CASSSGLGFYEQYF. V is TRBV11-1 and J is TRBJ2-3; 8 bases align to TRBD2. Judging by the DNA end, TRBJ2-7 fits better; the J call may be wrong. This CDR3 has 14 residues. Germline V CDR1 and CDR2: SGHAT, FQDESV (reference sequence).